This TCR beta chain originates from a study of blood T cell repertoires in COVID-19. Study-wide context: PBMCs, B-cell-depleted T cells, or T cells were the source of the cDNA or gDNA that made up the material.

Sequenced by immunoSEQ multiplex PCR; TCRdb stores in-frame clones only, minus some. The repertoire holds 55,000 to 75,000 clones, with roughly 90% as singletons. Sequenced: peripheral blood. The receptor was isolated from a man aged 55-75 years with acute or convalescent COVID-19.

Written as DNA, the CDR3 is TGCGCCAGCAGCACGACTAGCGGGGGGAACACCGGGGAGCTGTTTTTT. Translation gives CASSTTSGGNTGELFF. The chain uses TRBV5-1 and TRBJ2-2; TRBD2 matches at 12 bases. The germline CDR1 and CDR2 sequences are SGHRS and YFSETQ. This CDR3 region has 16 residues. V was clipped by 4 bases and J by 1 base; unmatched bases: 2.